Listed below are T cell receptor beta chains from one sample, sequenced in a study of CD8+ T cells in alopecia areata. The method was immunoSEQ multiplex PCR; TCRdb's version includes in-frame clones alone and lacks a portion of them. The data hold about 42,000 clones, with roughly 89% observed a single time. This specimen was CD8+ T cells sorted from blood, taken at week 24, from a patient treated with tofacitinib. The origin of the receptors is a human donor with alopecia areata. CDR3s include the opening cysteine and the closing phenylalanine or tryptophan. Fields, in order: J gene, D gene, V gene, CDR3 DNA, CDR3 protein. D genes are given only for firm matches.

j_gene: TRBJ2-1
d_gene: TRBD2
v_gene: TRBV2
CDR3nt: TGTGCCAGCCCGCGACTAGCGGGGGGGGCTGAGCAGTTCTTC
CDR3aa: CASPRLAGGAEQFF

j_gene: TRBJ2-3
d_gene: -
v_gene: TRBV2
CDR3nt: TGTGCCAGCAGGTCAGATACGCAGTATTTT
CDR3aa: CASRSDTQYF

j_gene: TRBJ2-7
d_gene: TRBD2
v_gene: TRBV6-5
CDR3nt: TGTGCCAGCAGCTTAGCCCGGGGGGATTCCTACGAGCAGTACTTC
CDR3aa: CASSLARGDSYEQYF

j_gene: TRBJ2-7
d_gene: -
v_gene: TRBV6-5
CDR3nt: TGTGCCAGCAGCACAGGATCCGAGCAGTACTTC
CDR3aa: CASSTGSEQYF

j_gene: TRBJ2-3
d_gene: -
v_gene: TRBV7-2
CDR3nt: TGTGCCAGCAGCTTAGGGTTACCAGATACGCAGTATTTT
CDR3aa: CASSLGLPDTQYF

j_gene: TRBJ2-1
d_gene: TRBD2
v_gene: TRBV7-9
CDR3nt: TGTGCCAGCAGCTCCTCGGGAGGAAGGAATGAGCAGTTCTTC
CDR3aa: CASSSSGGRNEQFF

j_gene: TRBJ2-6
d_gene: TRBD1
v_gene: TRBV27
CDR3nt: TGTGCCAGCAGTTTATCGACCGGGACAGGGAAATTCTCTGGGGCCAACGTCCTGACTTTC
CDR3aa: CASSLSTGTGKFSGANVLTF

j_gene: TRBJ2-2
d_gene: TRBD1
v_gene: TRBV4-3
CDR3nt: TGCGCCAGCAGTCACCGGGCGGGACAGGACACCGGGGAGCTGTTTTTT
CDR3aa: CASSHRAGQDTGELFF

j_gene: TRBJ2-1
d_gene: TRBD2
v_gene: TRBV14
CDR3nt: TGTGCCAGCAGCCAATGGACTAGCGGGACCTTCTGGCAGTTCTTC
CDR3aa: CASSQWTSGTFWQFF

j_gene: TRBJ2-7
d_gene: TRBD2
v_gene: TRBV4-2
CDR3nt: TGTGCCAGCAGCCAGACTAGCGGGGGATACGAGCAGTACTTC
CDR3aa: CASSQTSGGYEQYF

j_gene: TRBJ2-2
d_gene: -
v_gene: TRBV6-6
CDR3nt: TGTGCCAGCAGTTTGCTAGGACAGAACACCGGGGAGCTGTTTTTT
CDR3aa: CASSLLGQNTGELFF

j_gene: TRBJ1-5
d_gene: TRBD1
v_gene: TRBV28
CDR3nt: TGTGCCAGCAGTTTACAGGGGGCAATTCAGCCCCAGCATTTT
CDR3aa: CASSLQGAIQPQHF

j_gene: TRBJ2-5
d_gene: -
v_gene: TRBV11-2
CDR3nt: TGTGCCAGCAGTCCCTACGAAAGTGGCACAGAAGAGACCCAGTACTTC
CDR3aa: CASSPYESGTEETQYF

j_gene: TRBJ2-3
d_gene: TRBD2
v_gene: TRBV7-2
CDR3nt: TGTGCCAGCAGCCCCAACGGGGGTAGCGGGGGGGCAATAGATACGCAGTATTTT
CDR3aa: CASSPNGGSGGAIDTQYF

j_gene: TRBJ1-1
d_gene: -
v_gene: TRBV28
CDR3nt: TGTGCCAGCAGTTTATACAGGTCCTCAACTGAAGCTTTCTTT
CDR3aa: CASSLYRSSTEAFF

j_gene: TRBJ2-5
d_gene: TRBD1
v_gene: TRBV5-6
CDR3nt: TGTGCCAGCAGCTGGACAGGGGGCGGCGCGGAGACCCAGTACTTC
CDR3aa: CASSWTGGGAETQYF

j_gene: TRBJ2-7
d_gene: -
v_gene: TRBV27
CDR3nt: TGTGCCAGCAGTTATGGGGATTCCTACGAGCAGTACTTC
CDR3aa: CASSYGDSYEQYF

j_gene: TRBJ2-1
d_gene: -
v_gene: TRBV6-1
CDR3nt: TGTGCCAGCAGTGGAGGCCCGACGGGCAATGAGCAGTTCTTC
CDR3aa: CASSGGPTGNEQFF

j_gene: TRBJ2-5
d_gene: TRBD1
v_gene: TRBV12-5
CDR3nt: TGTGCTAGTGGTTCCTCCCTGACAGGGGATGAGACCCAGTACTTC
CDR3aa: CASGSSLTGDETQYF

j_gene: TRBJ2-2
d_gene: -
v_gene: TRBV7-2
CDR3nt: TGTGCCAGCAGCTTACCTACCGGGGAGCTGTTTTTT
CDR3aa: CASSLPTGELFF

j_gene: TRBJ2-5
d_gene: -
v_gene: TRBV27
CDR3nt: TGTGCCAGCAGTTTTGGGGCCGGGGAGACCCAGTACTTC
CDR3aa: CASSFGAGETQYF

j_gene: TRBJ2-3
d_gene: TRBD2
v_gene: TRBV7-9
CDR3nt: TGTGCCAGCAGCACGAGCGGGGGGTCCACAGATACGCAGTATTTT
CDR3aa: CASSTSGGSTDTQYF